Sequencing of this T cell receptor (beta chain) was carried out in a study of blood T cell repertoires in COVID-19. On the study more broadly: Nucleic acid was either cDNA or gDNA, and it came from T cells, B-cell-depleted T cells, or PBMCs.

CDR3 length: 15 residues. V was trimmed by 2 bases and J by 0 bases, leaving 10 bases between them. Germline values: CDR1 SGHRS, CDR2 YFSETQ. Data came from immunoSEQ multiplex PCR; TCRdb stores just in-frame clones and leaves some out. The table has 300,000 to 350,000 clones, 80% to 90% seen once. Participant age was roughly 18 to 95 years, and participants resided in fewer than 25 US areas. Two consecutive negative NP/OP PCR tests, clearance, or resolved symptoms defined Cohort 3 recovery. The V and J genes are TRBV5-1 and TRBJ2-3; D perhaps matches TRBD1 (6 bases). The sequenced sample was PBMCs or T cells enriched from blood (not recorded which). The source of this sequence is a man between 25 and 39 years old who had recovered from COVID-19. CDR3 nucleotides: TGCGCCAGCAGCTTCGACAGGCCTAGCACAGATACGCAGTATTTT. It codes for CASSFDRPSTDTQYF.